Included here is one TCR beta chain sequence, with context. No antigen is known for it. Nothing much larger sits one base from this clone, and base qualities are not available. The sample belongs to a study of blood T cells in healthy people across ages (dated by TCRdb to between 2015 and 2016). Study-wide context: In model experiments, template switching captured roughly one uniquely barcoded TCR beta cDNA molecule for every two T cells. The study analyzed two additional independent replicas of 1 million unique cDNA reads from the same blood draw for two donors, one aged 18 to 30 and one aged 80 or older. To avoid experimental bias, donors of different ages were randomly spread across the sequencing lanes. Four age groups were formed from the donors: young (average about 15 years), middle-aged (approximately 41), aged (62) and long-lived (about 80). To track age-related changes in TCR beta repertoire diversity, the study relied on deep sequencing normalized with unique cDNA molecular identifiers. Summary of the overall study and its limitations: Bulk unsorted PBMC profiling prevented conclusive comparison of naive and antigen-experienced compartments. Estimates of total diversity based on one million sequenced T cells were considered lower bounds and underestimates. There was a strong correlation between observed TCR beta diversity and the percentage of naive T cells measured by flow cytometry. Because the CMV infection status of the donors was unknown, age-related changes in expanded clonotypes may potentially have been confounded. As age increased, observed TCR beta diversity per million T cells dropped in a roughly linear way, and a significant reduction was already evident by age around 41. Compared with the aged group, more naive CD4+ T cells, fewer expanded clones and increased TCR diversity were shown by the long-lived group, suggesting age selection.

From the cysteine up to the phenylalanine, the CDR3 has a length of 17 residues. CDR3 DNA is the only sequence kept; it has 51 bases, read in frame from the first base. CDR1 and CDR2, looked up from the germline V gene (reference sequence), are GTSNPN and SVGIG. Trimming at the junction amounts to 6 bases on V and 0 bases on J, and the germline ends lie 18 bases apart. Donors were approximately 42 systemically healthy Caucasian individuals from Russia aged roughly 6 to 90 years. Each donor gave 9.5 to 10 milliliters of peripheral blood, drawn into EDTA-treated Vacutainer tubes. PBMCs were isolated by Ficoll-Paque density-gradient centrifugation, with at least 7 million obtained per sample. Trizol reagent was used to extract total RNA from the PBMCs, yielding at least 5 micrograms per sample. For every donor, an aliquot of PBMCs went through flow cytometry to measure the percentages of naive CD45RAhigh/CD27high T cells.

The library was built by means of 5' RACE. Sequencing was carried out with an Illumina HiSeq 2500. A second PCR of 7 to 11 cycles was run with a J-beta primer mix and a sample-barcoded 5' primer. A unique molecular identifier was introduced onto each TCR beta cDNA molecule by a template-switch 5' adaptor carrying 12 random nucleotides. Each sample yielded at least 2.5 million CDR3-containing paired-end reads. First-strand cDNA was synthesized from all RNA with the Mint cDNA synthesis kit, primed by a TRBC-specific oligonucleotide. Following uracil-DNA glycosylase treatment, a first 18-cycle PCR with universal primers M1SS and BC2_uni_R was performed on all cDNA. The original pipeline was this. Normalization of each sample was performed by random selection of 1 million high-quality reads, each carrying a distinct molecular identifier. Instead of being binned into consensus sequences, reads that shared molecular identifiers were thrown out. CDR3 identification, clonotype clustering and error correction used MiTCR with a Q25 quality threshold and the strictest error-elimination algorithm. A nonparametric unseen species model with Euler transformation was used to estimate a lower bound on total TCR beta diversity. TCRdb reran the public reads through fastp at Q25 and MiXCR, keeping productive beta chains. Each entry merges the rows of one CDR3 protein and shows their most common DNA and genes. None of the V and J calls come from the authors' own analysis; TCRdb made them. This sample is represented by approximately 350,000 distinct CDR3 sequences; about half of them were singletons. Clones ranked in the top ten supply 50% to 65% of the sample.

Sequencing input: blood. The TCR was taken from a man between 60 and 75 years old in good health. The chain joins TRBV30 to TRBJ1-6; possibly the D gene is TRBD1, per 6 matching bases. CDR3 loop: CACSTGTKSSYNSPLHF. The sequence in DNA is TGTGCCTGCTCCACCGGGACAAAGAGCTCCTATAATTCACCCCTCCACTTT.